A selection of T cell receptor beta chains follows, all from one sample in a study of chemoradiotherapy in HPV16-positive cancers. Generated by immunoSEQ multiplex PCR, the TCRdb table keeps only in-frame clones and is missing some. The sample lists 17,000 or so clones, around three quarters seen once, with around 7.6% in the top ten. Here the sequenced sample was tumor tissue, taken from a patient who underwent chemoradiotherapy. These TCRs come from a human donor with HPV-associated anogenital cancer. Both conserved end residues are part of each CDR3. A D gene is named only where the DNA matches it firmly. The size of a clone is reported for some rows only, either as once, few or many, or as a class for expanded clones.

v_call	clone_size	d_call	j_call	cdr3_nt	cdr3_aa
TRBV18	-	-	TRBJ1-3	TGTGCCAGCTCACCGATGCCACAGAATGGAAACACCATATATTTT	CASSPMPQNGNTIYF
TRBV7-9	-	-	TRBJ1-2	TGTGCCAGCAGCTTAACGGGCAGTCTTGGCTACACCTTC	CASSLTGSLGYTF
TRBV28	-	-	TRBJ2-7	TGTGCCAGCATGGACGTGACCTACGAGCAGTACTTC	CASMDVTYEQYF
TRBV12-5	-	-	TRBJ2-3	TGTGCTAGTGGTTCTAGCGGCACAGATACGCAGTATTTT	CASGSSGTDTQYF
TRBV10-3	once	-	TRBJ2-5	TGTGCCATCAGTGTCAGGGGTGGAGAGACCCAGTACTTC	CAISVRGGETQYF
TRBV11-1	medium-sized	TRBD1	TRBJ1-2	TGTGCCAGCAGCTCACAGGGGTACTATGGCTACACCTTC	CASSSQGYYGYTF
TRBV11-2	-	-	TRBJ1-1	TGTGCCAGCAGCCGAAACATGAACACTGAAGCTTTCTTT	CASSRNMNTEAFF
TRBV11-2	-	TRBD1	TRBJ1-2	TGTGCCAGCAGCTCCCCTGGGACAGGCTTCAACTATGGCTACACCTTC	CASSSPGTGFNYGYTF
TRBV21-1	few	-	TRBJ2-7	TGTGCCAGCACCCTTGGGACTAGCGGGCCTAGCTCCTACGAGCAGTACTTC	CASTLGTSGPSSYEQYF
TRBV11-2	-	-	TRBJ1-2	TGTGCCAGCAGCCGCCTGGACTATGGCTACACCTTC	CASSRLDYGYTF
TRBV7-9	-	-	TRBJ1-2	TGTGCCAGCAGCTTACTACCCGGGTTAGTAAACTATGGCTACACCTTC	CASSLLPGLVNYGYTF
TRBV13	medium-sized	TRBD1	TRBJ2-7	TGTGCCAGCAGCTCGGGACAGGGAAACGAGCAGTACTTC	CASSSGQGNEQYF
TRBV9	few	-	TRBJ2-7	TGTGCCAGCAGCGTAGAACAGGTCTCCTACGAGCAGTACTTC	CASSVEQVSYEQYF
TRBV7-9	-	-	TRBJ2-1	TGTGCCAGCAGCCACCTTGACAGAACTATTTACAATGAGCAGTTCTTC	CASSHLDRTIYNEQFF
TRBV9	medium-sized	-	TRBJ2-7	TGTGCCAGCAGCGTAGGGGACTCAGGGAGCTACGAGCAGTACTTC	CASSVGDSGSYEQYF
TRBV4-1	-	-	TRBJ2-6	TGCGCCAGCAGCCAAGTAGGGACAATTGGGGCCAACGTCCTGACTTTC	CASSQVGTIGANVLTF
TRBV9	-	-	TRBJ1-2	TGTGCCAGCAGCGTAACAGGTCAGGAAGGCTATGGCTACACCTTC	CASSVTGQEGYGYTF
TRBV30	-	-	TRBJ1-5	TGTGCCTGGAGCTCCGGGGGGGGAGGTTGGAGCAATCAGCCCCAGCATTTT	CAWSSGGGGWSNQPQHF
TRBV27	-	-	TRBJ2-1	TGTGCCAGCAGTTCGGCTAGCTCCTACAATGAGCAGTTCTTC	CASSSASSYNEQFF
TRBV5-3	-	-	TRBJ2-7	TGTGCCAGCAGCTTTGGGGCCTACGAGCAGTACTTC	CASSFGAYEQYF
TRBV9	-	-	TRBJ2-5	TGTGCCAGCAGCCTACAGGGATCGGAGACCCAGTACTTC	CASSLQGSETQYF
TRBV6-1	-	-	TRBJ2-7	TGTGCCAGCAGTGAAGACTCAGGTTCTTCCTACGAGCAGTACTTC	CASSEDSGSSYEQYF
TRBV5-6	-	-	TRBJ2-6	TGTGCCAGTACCAACGGCCCTGGGGCCAACGTCCTGACTTTC	CASTNGPGANVLTF
TRBV9	-	-	TRBJ2-3	TGTGCCAGCAGCGTAGGGGTCGACAGCACAGATACGCAGTATTTT	CASSVGVDSTDTQYF
TRBV28	once	TRBD2	TRBJ2-1	TGTGCCAGCAGCATACTAGCGGGGGGCTACTACAATGAGCAGTTCTTC	CASSILAGGYYNEQFF
TRBV6-5	-	-	TRBJ1-1	TGTGCCAGCAGTTTCTGGGACGGACACACTGAAGCTTTCTTT	CASSFWDGHTEAFF
TRBV7-9	-	TRBD2	TRBJ2-1	TGTGCCAGCAGCTTAGGGGGGTCTAGCGGGAGTTTCAATGAGCAGTTCTTC	CASSLGGSSGSFNEQFF
TRBV19	-	-	TRBJ2-3	TGTGCCAGTAGCTCTAGGTCCGGTTATACGCAGTATTTT	CASSSRSGYTQYF
TRBV28	-	TRBD1	TRBJ2-3	TGTGCCAGCAGCCAACAGGGGTATACGCAGTATTTT	CASSQQGYTQYF
TRBV13	-	TRBD2	TRBJ2-3	TGTGCCAGCAGCCCGATGACTAGCGGCAGCACAGATACGCAGTATTTT	CASSPMTSGSTDTQYF
TRBV11-2	medium-sized	TRBD1	TRBJ1-1	TGTGCCAGCAGCTTAGACAGGGGGCAGGAGTACACTGAAGCTTTCTTT	CASSLDRGQEYTEAFF
TRBV6-5	-	-	TRBJ2-7	TGTGCCAGCAGTTACGATAGGGGGTTCTACGAGCAGTACTTC	CASSYDRGFYEQYF
TRBV5-1	-	-	TRBJ2-7	TGCGCCAGCAGCTTGGCCACGGGGTACGAGCAGTACTTC	CASSLATGYEQYF
TRBV30	-	-	TRBJ1-1	TGTGCCTGGAGTGAGATTGGCCAGGGCTGGGACACTGAAGCTTTCTTT	CAWSEIGQGWDTEAFF
TRBV7-2	once	TRBD1	TRBJ1-4	TGTGCCAGCAGCTCGTCTAGACAGGGCCCGCTTAGCATTCATGAAAAACTGTTTTTT	CASSSSRQGPLSIHEKLFF
TRBV14	-	-	TRBJ2-1	TGTGCCAGCAGCCCCCACACGGGGGAGCGCGCGACCTACAATGAGCAGTTCTTC	CASSPHTGERATYNEQFF
TRBV9	few	-	TRBJ2-3	TGTGCCAGCAGCGTAGGGGTGGATAGCACAGATACGCAGTATTTT	CASSVGVDSTDTQYF
TRBV5-1	-	-	TRBJ1-1	TGCGCCAGCAGCTTGGAGTTACCGAACACTGAAGCTTTCTTT	CASSLELPNTEAFF
TRBV5-6	-	-	TRBJ2-7	TGTGCCAGCAGCTTGGTCAAGACCTACGAGCAGTACTTC	CASSLVKTYEQYF
TRBV2	-	-	TRBJ1-1	TGTGCCAGCAGGGGGCCTCAGGGGTACACTGAAGCTTTCTTT	CASRGPQGYTEAFF
TRBV6-4	-	-	TRBJ2-3	TGTGCCAGCAGTGAAGACCCCACAGATACGCAGTATTTT	CASSEDPTDTQYF